This TCR beta chain was observed in a study of T cells in Graves' hyperthyroidism and ophthalmopathy. RNA transcripts were the template for amplifying TCR beta CDR3 regions. HTBI primers were the set used in a first-round RT-PCR of the TCR CDR3. Using its own MiXCR run on the multiplex PCR reads, TCRdb lists one record per CDR3 protein. In the table there are 650,000 to 750,000 distinct CDR3 sequences, approximately 14% of which are singletons. The CDR3 is 16 residues long. Germline V lookup: CDR1 MDHEN, CDR2 SYDVKM. Trimming removed 3 bases from V and 2 bases from J, with 14 bases in between. Sequencing was carried out using blood. This TCR came from a woman aged 18-29 years with Graves' hyperthyroidism. V usage is TRBV28 and J usage is TRBJ2-1; D possibly corresponds to TRBD2 (6 bases). The CDR3 protein is CASSFNGSPTYNEQFF. In nucleotides, the CDR3 is TGTGCCAGCAGTTTCAACGGGAGTCCCACCTACAATGAGCAGTTCTTC.